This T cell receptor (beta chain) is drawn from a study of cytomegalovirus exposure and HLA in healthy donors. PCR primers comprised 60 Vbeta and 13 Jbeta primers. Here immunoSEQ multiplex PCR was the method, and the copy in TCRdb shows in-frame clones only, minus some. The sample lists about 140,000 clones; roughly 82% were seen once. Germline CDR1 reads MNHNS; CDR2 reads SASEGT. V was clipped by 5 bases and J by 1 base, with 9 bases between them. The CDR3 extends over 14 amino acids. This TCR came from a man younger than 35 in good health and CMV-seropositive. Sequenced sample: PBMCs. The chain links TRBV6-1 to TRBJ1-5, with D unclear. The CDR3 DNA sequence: TGTGCCAGCAGTCTCCTTCGGAGCAATCAGCCCCAGCATTTT. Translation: CASSLLRSNQPQHF.